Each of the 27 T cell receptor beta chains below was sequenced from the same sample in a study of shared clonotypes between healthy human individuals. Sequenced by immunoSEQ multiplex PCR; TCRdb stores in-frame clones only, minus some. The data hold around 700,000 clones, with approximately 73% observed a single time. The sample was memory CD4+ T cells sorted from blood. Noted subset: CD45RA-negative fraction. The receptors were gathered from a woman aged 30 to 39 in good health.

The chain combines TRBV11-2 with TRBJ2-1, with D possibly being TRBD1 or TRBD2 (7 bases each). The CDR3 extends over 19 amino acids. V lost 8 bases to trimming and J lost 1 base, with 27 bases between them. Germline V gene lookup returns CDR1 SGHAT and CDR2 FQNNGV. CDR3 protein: CASGRQGVPDGGSYNEQFF. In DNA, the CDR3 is TGTGCCAGCGGCCGACAGGGAGTGCCAGACGGGGGGTCCTACAATGAGCAGTTCTTC.

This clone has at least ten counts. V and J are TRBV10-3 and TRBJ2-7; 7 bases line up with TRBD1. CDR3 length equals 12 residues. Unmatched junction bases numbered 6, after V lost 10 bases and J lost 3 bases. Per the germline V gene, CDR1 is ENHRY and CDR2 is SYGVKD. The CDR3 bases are TGTGCCACCGGACAGGAGATCTACGAGCAGTACTTC. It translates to CATGQEIYEQYF.

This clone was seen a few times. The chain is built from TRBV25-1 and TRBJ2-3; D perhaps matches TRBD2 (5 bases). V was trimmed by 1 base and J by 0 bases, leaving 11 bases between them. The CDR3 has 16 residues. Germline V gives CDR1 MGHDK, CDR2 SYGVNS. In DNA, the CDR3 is TGTGCCAGCAGTGAATCAAGCGGAGGTAGCACAGATACGCAGTATTTT. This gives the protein CASSESSGGSTDTQYF.

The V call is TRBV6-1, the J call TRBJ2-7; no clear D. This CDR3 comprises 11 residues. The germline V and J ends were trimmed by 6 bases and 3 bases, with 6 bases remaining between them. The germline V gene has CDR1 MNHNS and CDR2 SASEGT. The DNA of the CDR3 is TGTGCCAGCAGAGTCAGCTACGAGCAGTACTTC. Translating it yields CASRVSYEQYF.

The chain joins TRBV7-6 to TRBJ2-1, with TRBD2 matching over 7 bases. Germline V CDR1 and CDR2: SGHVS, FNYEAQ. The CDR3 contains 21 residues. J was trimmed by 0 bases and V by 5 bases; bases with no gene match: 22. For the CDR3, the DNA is TGTGCCAGCAGCCCGCGTTATAACGGGAGGCGAGGAACAGGCTCCTACAATGAGCAGTTCTTC. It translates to CASSPRYNGRRGTGSYNEQFF.

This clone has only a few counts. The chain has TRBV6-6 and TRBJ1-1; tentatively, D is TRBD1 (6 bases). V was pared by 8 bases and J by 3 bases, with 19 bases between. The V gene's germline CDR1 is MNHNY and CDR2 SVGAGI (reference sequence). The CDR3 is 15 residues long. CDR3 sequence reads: CASGTSRGVHTEAFF. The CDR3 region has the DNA TGTGCCAGCGGCACATCCAGGGGAGTACACACTGAAGCTTTCTTT.

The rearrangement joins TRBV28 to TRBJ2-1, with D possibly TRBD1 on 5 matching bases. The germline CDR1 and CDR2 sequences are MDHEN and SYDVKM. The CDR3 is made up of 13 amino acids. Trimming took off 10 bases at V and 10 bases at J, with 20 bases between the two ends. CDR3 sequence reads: CATKAFQGPEQFF. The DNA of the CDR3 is TGTGCCACCAAGGCGTTTCAGGGCCCAGAGCAGTTCTTC.

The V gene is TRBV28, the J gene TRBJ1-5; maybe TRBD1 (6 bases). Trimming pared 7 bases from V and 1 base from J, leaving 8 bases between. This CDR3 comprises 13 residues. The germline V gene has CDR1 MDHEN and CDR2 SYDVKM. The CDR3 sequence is CASTGASNQPQHF. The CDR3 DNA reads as TGTGCCAGCACAGGGGCAAGCAATCAGCCCCAGCATTTT.

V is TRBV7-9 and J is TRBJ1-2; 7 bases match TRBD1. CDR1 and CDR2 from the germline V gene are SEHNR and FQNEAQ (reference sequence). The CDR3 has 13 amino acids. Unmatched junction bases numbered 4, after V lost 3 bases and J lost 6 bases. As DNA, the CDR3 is TGTGCCAGCAGCTTCCGGGACAGTCATGGCTACACCTTC. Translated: CASSFRDSHGYTF.

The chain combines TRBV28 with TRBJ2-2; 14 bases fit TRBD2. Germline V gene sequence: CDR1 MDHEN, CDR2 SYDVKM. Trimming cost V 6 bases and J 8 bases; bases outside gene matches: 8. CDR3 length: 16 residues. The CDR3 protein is CASSPGTSGRRGELFF. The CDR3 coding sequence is TGTGCCAGCAGCCCTGGGACTAGCGGGAGAAGGGGGGAGCTGTTTTTT.

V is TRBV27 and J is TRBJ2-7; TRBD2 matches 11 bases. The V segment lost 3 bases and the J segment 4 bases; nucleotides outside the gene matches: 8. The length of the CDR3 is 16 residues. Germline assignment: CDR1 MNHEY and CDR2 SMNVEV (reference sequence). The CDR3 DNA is TGTGCCAGCAGTTTTCGTTTTAGCGGGAGGGCTTACGAGCAGTACTTC. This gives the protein CASSFRFSGRAYEQYF.

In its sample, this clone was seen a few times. CDR3 residues: CASTSDRDGYTF. The CDR3 DNA sequence: TGTGCCAGCACCTCCGACAGAGATGGCTACACCTTC. The J gene is TRBJ1-2, the V gene TRBV28, with a tentative D call TRBD1 (5 bases). There are 12 residues in the CDR3. Deletions cut 7 bases from V and 6 bases from J, with 12 bases between. CDR1 and CDR2 (germline): MDHEN, SYDVKM.

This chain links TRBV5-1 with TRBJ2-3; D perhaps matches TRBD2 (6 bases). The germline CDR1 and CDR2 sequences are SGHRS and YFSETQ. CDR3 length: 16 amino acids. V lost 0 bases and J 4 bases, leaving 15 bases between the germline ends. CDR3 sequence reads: CASSLVGEREADTQYF. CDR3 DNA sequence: TGCGCCAGCAGCTTGGTCGGGGAGAGGGAGGCAGATACGCAGTATTTT.

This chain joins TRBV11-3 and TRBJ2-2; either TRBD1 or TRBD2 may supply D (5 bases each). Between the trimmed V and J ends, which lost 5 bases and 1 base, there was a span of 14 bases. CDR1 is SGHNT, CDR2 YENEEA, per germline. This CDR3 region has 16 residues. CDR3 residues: CASSPAETENTGELFF. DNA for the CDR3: TGTGCCAGCAGCCCAGCGGAGACAGAGAACACCGGGGAGCTGTTTTTT.

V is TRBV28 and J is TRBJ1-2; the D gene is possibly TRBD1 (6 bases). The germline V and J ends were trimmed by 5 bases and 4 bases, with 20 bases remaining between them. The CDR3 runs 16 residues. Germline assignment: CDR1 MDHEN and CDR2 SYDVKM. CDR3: CASSPPGTMKAYGYTF. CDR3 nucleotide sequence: TGTGCCAGCAGTCCTCCCGGGACAATGAAGGCCTATGGCTACACCTTC.

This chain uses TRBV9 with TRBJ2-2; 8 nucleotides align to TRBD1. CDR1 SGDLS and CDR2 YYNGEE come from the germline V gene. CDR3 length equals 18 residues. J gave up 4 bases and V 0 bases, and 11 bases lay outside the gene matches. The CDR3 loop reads CASSVAGRGTGPTGELFF. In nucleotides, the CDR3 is TGTGCCAGCAGCGTAGCGGGCAGGGGGACAGGTCCCACCGGGGAGCTGTTTTTT.

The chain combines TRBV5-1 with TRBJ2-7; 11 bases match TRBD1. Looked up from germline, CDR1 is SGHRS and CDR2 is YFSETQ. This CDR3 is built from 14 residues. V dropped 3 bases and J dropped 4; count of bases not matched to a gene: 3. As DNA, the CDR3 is TGCGCCAGCAGCTGGGGGACAGGGGGATACGAGCAGTACTTC. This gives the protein CASSWGTGGYEQYF.

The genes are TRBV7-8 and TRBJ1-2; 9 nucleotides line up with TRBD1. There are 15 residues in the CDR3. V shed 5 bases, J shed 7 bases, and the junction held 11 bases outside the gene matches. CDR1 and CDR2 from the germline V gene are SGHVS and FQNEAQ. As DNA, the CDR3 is TGTGCCAGCAGCCTACAGGGACAGGGTTTCTCTGGCTACACCTTC. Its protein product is CASSLQGQGFSGYTF.

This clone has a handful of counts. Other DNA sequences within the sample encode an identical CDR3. Written as DNA, the CDR3 is TGTGCCAGCTCACCACCGGGACAGGGTAATGAAAAACTGTTTTTT. Amino acid sequence: CASSPPGQGNEKLFF. The V and J genes are TRBV18 and TRBJ1-4; 9 nucleotides align to TRBD1. Germline CDR1 KGHSH, CDR2 LQKENI. The CDR3 contains 15 residues. J lost 4 bases, V lost 0 bases, and 0 bases had no gene match.

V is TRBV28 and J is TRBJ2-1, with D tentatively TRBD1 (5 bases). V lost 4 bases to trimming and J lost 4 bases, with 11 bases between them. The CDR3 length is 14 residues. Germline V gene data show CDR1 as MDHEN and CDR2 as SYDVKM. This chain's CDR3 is CASSSHDRYNEQFF. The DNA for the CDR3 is TGTGCCAGCAGTTCCCACGACAGATACAATGAGCAGTTCTTC.

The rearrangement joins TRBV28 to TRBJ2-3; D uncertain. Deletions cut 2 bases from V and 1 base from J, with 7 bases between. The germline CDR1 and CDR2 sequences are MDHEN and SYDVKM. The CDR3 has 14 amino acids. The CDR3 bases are TGTGCCAGCAGTTTACCCGTGGGCACAGATACGCAGTATTTT. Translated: CASSLPVGTDTQYF.

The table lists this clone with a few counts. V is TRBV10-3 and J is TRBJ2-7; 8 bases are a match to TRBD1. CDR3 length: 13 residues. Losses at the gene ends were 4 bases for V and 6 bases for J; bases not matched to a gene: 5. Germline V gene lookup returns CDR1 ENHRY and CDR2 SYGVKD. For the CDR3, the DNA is TGTGCCATCAGTGGGTCTGACAGGGGCGAGCAGTACTTC. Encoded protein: CAISGSDRGEQYF.

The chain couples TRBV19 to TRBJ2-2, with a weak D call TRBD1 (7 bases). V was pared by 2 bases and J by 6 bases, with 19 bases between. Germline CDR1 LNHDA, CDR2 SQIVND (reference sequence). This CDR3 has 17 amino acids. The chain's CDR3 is CASSIIGGGLSSGELFF. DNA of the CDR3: TGTGCCAGTAGTATAATCGGAGGGGGCCTTAGTTCCGGGGAGCTGTTTTTT.

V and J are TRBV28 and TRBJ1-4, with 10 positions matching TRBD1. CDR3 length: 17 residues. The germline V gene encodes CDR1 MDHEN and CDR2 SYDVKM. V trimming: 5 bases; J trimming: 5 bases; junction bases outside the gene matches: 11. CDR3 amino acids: CASSHGTGVRRNEKLFF. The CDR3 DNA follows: TGTGCCAGCAGTCACGGGACAGGGGTTAGGAGGAATGAAAAACTGTTTTTT. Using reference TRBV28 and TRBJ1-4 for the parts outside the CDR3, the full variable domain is DVKVTQSSRYLVKRTGEKVFLECVQDMDHENMFWYRQDPGLGLRLIYFSYDVKMKEKGDIPEGYSVSREKKERFSLILESASTNQTSMYLCASSHGTGVRRNEKLFFGSGTQLSVL.

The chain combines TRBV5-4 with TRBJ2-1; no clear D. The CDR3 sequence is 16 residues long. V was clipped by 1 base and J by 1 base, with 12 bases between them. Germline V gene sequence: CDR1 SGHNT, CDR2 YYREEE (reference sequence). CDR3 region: CASSLLDGSSYNEQFF. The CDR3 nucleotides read TGTGCCAGCAGCTTGTTGGACGGTTCTTCCTACAATGAGCAGTTCTTC.

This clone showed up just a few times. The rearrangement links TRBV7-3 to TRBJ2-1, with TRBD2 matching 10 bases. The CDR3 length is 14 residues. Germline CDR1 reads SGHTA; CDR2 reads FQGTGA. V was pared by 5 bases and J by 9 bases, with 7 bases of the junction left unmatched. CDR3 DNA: TGTGCCAGCAGCCCCCTCAGCGGGAGGGGTGAGCAGTTCTTC. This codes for CASSPLSGRGEQFF.

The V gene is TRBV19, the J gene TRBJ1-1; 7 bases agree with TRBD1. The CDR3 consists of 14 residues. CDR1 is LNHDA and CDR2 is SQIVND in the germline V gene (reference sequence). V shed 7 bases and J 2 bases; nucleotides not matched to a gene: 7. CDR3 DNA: TGTGCCAGTACCTTGACAGGGCGAAACACTGAAGCTTTCTTT. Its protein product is CASTLTGRNTEAFF.